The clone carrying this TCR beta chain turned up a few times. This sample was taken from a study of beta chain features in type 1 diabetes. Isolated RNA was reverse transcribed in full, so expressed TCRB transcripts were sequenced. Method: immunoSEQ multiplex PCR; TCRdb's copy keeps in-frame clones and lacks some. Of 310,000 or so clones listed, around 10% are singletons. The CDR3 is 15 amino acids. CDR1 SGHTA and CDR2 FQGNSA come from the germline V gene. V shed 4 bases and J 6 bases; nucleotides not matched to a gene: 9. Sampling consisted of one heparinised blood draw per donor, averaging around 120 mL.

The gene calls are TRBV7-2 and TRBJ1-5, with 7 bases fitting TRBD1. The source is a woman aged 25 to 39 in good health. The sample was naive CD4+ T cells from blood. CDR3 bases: TGTGCCAGCAGCTCAACGACAGGGCCGGCTCAGCCCCAGCATTTT. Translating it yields CASSSTTGPAQPQHF.